Presented here are 32 T cell receptor beta chains from one specimen sequenced in a study of blood T cells in healthy people across ages. PCR was performed a second time for roughly 7 to 11 cycles using a sample-barcoded 5' primer and a J-beta primer mix. MiXCR, run by TCRdb on the 5' RACE reads, gives a single entry per CDR3 protein. The sample holds 700,000 or so distinct CDR3 sequences, 20% to 25% seen once. Specimen: blood. These receptors all come from a man aged 65 to 79 in good health.

The rearrangement joins TRBV30 to TRBJ2-4; D might be TRBD2 (6 bases). V was clipped by 2 bases and J by 7 bases, with 9 bases between them. This CDR3 contains 12 residues. From germline, CDR1 is GTSNPN and CDR2 SVGIG (reference sequence). The CDR3 DNA sequence: TGTGCCTGGAGTCCGCGGGGTAACATTCAGTACTTC. Amino acids: CAWSPRGNIQYF.

This clonotype has only a few counts. The rearrangement uses TRBV4-3 and TRBJ2-2; TRBD2 matches 8 bases. In germline, CDR1 is LGHNA, CDR2 YSLEER. Trimming cost V 3 bases and J 6 bases; bases outside gene matches: 6. The CDR3 is made up of 15 amino acids. CDR3 nucleotide sequence: TGCGCCAGCAGCCAGGGGCGTAGCGGGGCCGGGGAGCTGTTTTTT. Translation: CASSQGRSGAGELFF.

The rearrangement joins TRBV18 to TRBJ1-2; D ambiguous. From germline, CDR1 is KGHSH and CDR2 LQKENI. V lost 1 base and J 4 bases, leaving 13 bases between the germline ends. The CDR3 is 15 residues long. In DNA, the CDR3 is TGTGCCAGCTCACCACGGTCCACAGACTTCTATGGCTACACCTTC. This translates into CASSPRSTDFYGYTF.

This chain links TRBV10-3 with TRBJ2-1; D is perhaps TRBD1 (5 bases). This CDR3 has 12 amino acids. V lost 6 bases, J lost 7 bases, and 10 bases lay in between. The germline gives CDR1 ENHRY, CDR2 SYGVKD. CDR3 protein: CAISLTANEQFF. The CDR3 DNA reads as TGTGCCATCAGCTTGACAGCGAATGAGCAGTTCTTC.

The J gene is TRBJ2-7, the V gene TRBV20-1; D may correspond to TRBD1 or TRBD2 (5 bases each). V was trimmed by 1 base and J by 0 bases, leaving 7 bases between them. CDR3 length: 13 residues. The germline gives CDR1 DFQATT, CDR2 SNEGSKA (reference sequence). CDR3 residues: CSARVGASYEQYF. CDR3 sequence (DNA): TGCAGTGCTAGAGTCGGGGCCTCCTACGAGCAGTACTTC.

Only a few counts were recorded for this clonotype. The V call is TRBV3-1, the J call TRBJ1-2, with 8 nucleotides matching TRBD1. Trimming cost V 1 base and J 8 bases; bases outside gene matches: 9. Germline assignment: CDR1 LGHDT and CDR2 YNNKEL (reference sequence). The CDR3 consists of 15 residues. In nucleotides, the CDR3 is TGTGCCAGCAGCCAAGCTGACAGGGGTACGAGGGGCTACACCTTC. This sequence encodes CASSQADRGTRGYTF. Complete variable domain (other parts from reference TRBV3-1 and TRBJ1-2): DTAVSQTPKYLVTQMGNDKSIKCEQNLGHDTMYWYKQDSKKFLKIMFSYNNKELIINETVPNRFSPKSPDKAHLNLHINSLELGDSAVYFCASSQADRGTRGYTFGSGTRLTVV.

The gene calls are TRBV28 and TRBJ2-1, with D perhaps assigned TRBD1 or TRBD2 (5 bases each). V shed 6 bases and J shed 8 bases, with 17 bases lying between them. Germline V lookup: CDR1 MDHEN, CDR2 SYDVKM. CDR3 length equals 14 residues. The CDR3 reads CASRGDPVRYEQFF. Here the CDR3 DNA reads TGTGCCAGCAGAGGGGACCCCGTTCGGTATGAGCAGTTCTTC.

The chain has TRBV7-2 and TRBJ1-4; D is ambiguous. This CDR3 has 14 residues. CDR1 is SGHTA and CDR2 is FQGNSA in the germline V gene. V lost 5 bases and J 7 bases, leaving 14 bases between the germline ends. The chain's CDR3 is CASSPRARTEKLFF. In DNA, the CDR3 is TGTGCCAGCAGCCCCCGGGCACGAACTGAAAAACTGTTTTTT.

The sample holds a few counts of this clonotype. The chain uses TRBV5-1 and TRBJ2-5; the match to TRBD2 covers 10 bases. The end of the DNA fits TRBJ2-1 better, so the J call may be wrong. The CDR3 runs 15 residues. Germline loops: CDR1 SGHRS, CDR2 YFSETQ. In DNA, the CDR3 is TGCGCCAGCAGCCCACTAGCGGGGACCGACAATGAGCAGTTCTTC. This encodes CASSPLAGTDNEQFF.

The chain recombines TRBV28 with TRBJ2-3; D gene unclear. V was cut by 10 bases and J by 1 base, with 15 bases left in between. Germline V gives CDR1 MDHEN, CDR2 SYDVKM. The CDR3 loop spans 14 amino acids. In DNA, the CDR3 is TGTGCCACCTGGTCTCAAGGACGCACAGATACGCAGTATTTT. Its protein product is CATWSQGRTDTQYF. Full variable domain (remainder filled in from reference TRBV28 and TRBJ2-3): DVKVTQSSRYLVKRTGEKVFLECVQDMDHENMFWYRQDPGLGLRLIYFSYDVKMKEKGDIPEGYSVSREKKERFSLILESASTNQTSMYLCATWSQGRTDTQYFGPGTRLTVL.

The chain links TRBV20-1 to TRBJ2-3; possibly TRBD2 for D (6 bases). Germline CDR1 and CDR2: DFQATT and SNEGSKA (reference sequence). Trimming pared 3 bases from V and 4 bases from J, leaving 29 bases between. The CDR3 runs to 19 residues. The CDR3 here is CSASHPSAGPMKVPDTQYF. In DNA form, the CDR3 reads TGCAGTGCTAGCCACCCATCGGCGGGACCGATGAAAGTTCCAGATACGCAGTATTTT.

The table lists this clonotype with a few counts. The chain links TRBV19 to TRBJ2-3; D tentatively fits TRBD1 or TRBD2 (5 bases each). CDR1 is LNHDA and CDR2 is SQIVND in the germline V gene (reference sequence). There are 15 residues in the CDR3. V was pared by 6 bases and J by 1 base, with 14 bases between. For the CDR3, the DNA is TGTGCCAGTAGCCGGAGGCTGGGGGGCACAGATACGCAGTATTTT. Its protein is CASSRRLGGTDTQYF.

This clonotype was counted a few times. This chain uses TRBV21-1 with TRBJ2-7; TRBD2 is the table's D call, not checked against the DNA. TRBV21-1 is deemed a pseudogene. The CDR3 sequence is 17 residues long. The CDR3 sequence is CASSKAFKRQGGYEQYV. CDR3 in DNA: TGTGCCAGCAGCAAAGCTTTTAAGCGGCAGGGAGGATACGAGCAGTACGTC.

This clonotype was seen at least ten times. J is TRBJ2-3 and V is TRBV7-3, with a tentative D call TRBD1 (5 bases). V lost 0 bases to trimming and J lost 3 bases, with 10 bases between them. This CDR3 spans 15 amino acids. The germline CDR1 and CDR2 sequences are SGHTA and FQGTGA. CDR3 residues: CASSLTGLGTDTQYF. The CDR3 coding sequence is TGTGCCAGCAGCTTAACGGGGCTAGGGACAGATACGCAGTATTTT.

The J gene is TRBJ1-1, the V gene TRBV7-8; D unresolved. Germline V lookup: CDR1 SGHVS, CDR2 FQNEAQ. Trimming took off 1 base at V and 5 bases at J, with 14 bases between the two ends. The CDR3 loop spans 15 amino acids. The CDR3 is CASSLGWRGGTEAFF. CDR3 in DNA: TGTGCCAGCAGCTTAGGATGGCGGGGAGGAACTGAAGCTTTCTTT. Drawing the rest from reference TRBV7-8 and TRBJ1-1, the complete variable domain is GAGVSQSPRYKVAKRGQDVALRCDPISGHVSLFWYQQALGQGPEFLTYFQNEAQLDKSGLPSDRFFAERPEGSVSTLKIQRTQQEDSAVYLCASSLGWRGGTEAFFGQGTRLTVV.

The chain is built from TRBV6-1 and TRBJ1-5, with TRBD1 as a possible D gene (5 bases). Germline loops: CDR1 MNHNS, CDR2 SASEGT. Trimming took 6 bases from V and 0 from J, leaving 15 bases between them. The CDR3 runs to 16 residues. This CDR3 is CASSTGTAYSNQPQHF. The CDR3 nucleotides read TGTGCCAGCAGCACCGGGACGGCATATAGCAATCAGCCCCAGCATTTT.

CDR3 DNA sequence: TGCGCCAGCAGGTTGTGGACTAGCGGCACAGATACGCAGTATTTT. This encodes CASRLWTSGTDTQYF. The rearrangement links TRBV5-1 to TRBJ2-3, with 9 bases lining up with TRBD2. CDR1 and CDR2 (germline): SGHRS, YFSETQ. Trimming took 5 bases from V and 1 from J; bases not matched to a gene: 5. This CDR3 has 15 amino acids.

This clonotype has only a few counts. One end of the junction fails to match germline, which may point to a read error. This chain connects TRBV3-1 to TRBJ1-3, with D uncertain. The CDR3 loop spans 15 amino acids. The germline gives CDR1 LGHDT, CDR2 YNNKEL (reference sequence). The CDR3 protein is CASSQTPDSGSTIYF. The DNA of the CDR3 is TGTGCCAGCAGCCAGACCCCTGACTCTGGAAGCACCATATATTTT.

This rearrangement joins TRBV7-6 to TRBJ2-5; D is unresolved. The CDR3 has 15 amino acids. The germline V and J ends were trimmed by 6 bases and 5 bases, with 19 bases remaining between them. Germline V gives CDR1 SGHVS, CDR2 FNYEAQ. In DNA form, the CDR3 reads TGTGCCAGCAGTCCTCCGTCCTTTCTGGTGGAGACCCAGTACTTC. Translation gives CASSPPSFLVETQYF.

V and J are TRBV11-2 and TRBJ1-2, with a weak D call TRBD1 (5 bases). Germline CDR1 reads SGHAT; CDR2 reads FQNNGV. Trimming cost V 7 bases and J 4 bases, with 16 bases left between them. CDR3 length equals 14 residues. CDR3 sequence: CASTMGTISYGYTF. Written as DNA, the CDR3 is TGTGCCAGCACAATGGGGACGATAAGCTATGGCTACACCTTC.

This clonotype occurred a few times. This chain uses TRBV20-1 with TRBJ1-1; D possibly corresponds to TRBD1 (6 bases). This CDR3 is built from 14 residues. With 3 bases removed from V and 4 bases from J, the gap between germline ends came to 15 bases. CDR1 is DFQATT, CDR2 SNEGSKA, per germline (reference sequence). In nucleotides, the CDR3 is TGCAGTGCTAGGGGGGCGGGCGTGGGCACTGAAGCTTTCTTT. It encodes CSARGAGVGTEAFF.

The chain joins TRBV5-6 to TRBJ2-5; 13 positions agree with TRBD2. The CDR3 has 16 residues. Unmatched junction bases numbered 5, after V lost 4 bases and J lost 2 bases. CDR1 is SGHDT, CDR2 YYEEEE, per germline. DNA of the CDR3: TGTGCCAGCAGCGGTGGGACTAGCGGGGAACAAGAGACCCAGTACTTC. Amino acids: CASSGGTSGEQETQYF.

This rearrangement joins TRBV6-5 to TRBJ1-1; D not certain. CDR3 length: 14 amino acids. V was shortened by 2 bases and J by 1 base, with 8 bases between the two germline ends. Germline V gene sequence: CDR1 MNHEY, CDR2 SVGAGI. Here the CDR3 reads CASSYEATNTEAFF. CDR3 DNA: TGTGCCAGCAGTTACGAGGCGACGAACACTGAAGCTTTCTTT.

In this sample, this clonotype turned up a few times. The chain combines TRBV2 with TRBJ2-1; 14 bases align to TRBD2. V shed 2 bases and J 7 bases; nucleotides not matched to a gene: 4. Germline CDR1 and CDR2: SNHLY and FYNNEI. CDR3 length equals 16 residues. The CDR3 here is CASSEMGLAGDNEQFF. CDR3 nucleotides: TGTGCCAGCAGTGAAATGGGACTAGCGGGAGATAATGAGCAGTTCTTC.

J is TRBJ2-1 and V is TRBV5-1; 7 nucleotides agree with TRBD1. This CDR3 is 15 amino acids long. The ends lost 0 bases at V and 4 bases at J; junction bases unmatched: 4. Germline assignment: CDR1 SGHRS and CDR2 YFSETQ. The CDR3 DNA reads as TGCGCCAGCAGCTTGGGGGACAGTTTATACAATGAGCAGTTCTTC. It translates to CASSLGDSLYNEQFF.

J is TRBJ2-4 and V is TRBV20-1, with D unclear. The CDR3 is made up of 15 amino acids. V was pared by 0 bases and J by 1 base, with 10 bases between. The germline V gene has CDR1 DFQATT and CDR2 SNEGSKA (reference sequence). The CDR3 spells CSARDREMAKNIQYF. For the CDR3, the DNA is TGCAGTGCTAGAGATAGAGAGATGGCCAAAAACATTCAGTACTTC.

This sequence joins TRBV27 and TRBJ1-2, with 12 bases lining up with TRBD1. There are 16 residues in the CDR3. CDR1 is MNHEY and CDR2 is SMNVEV in the germline V gene (reference sequence). Trimming cost V 5 bases and J 0 bases; bases outside gene matches: 4. The CDR3 spells CASSGTGGQANYGYTF. The CDR3, as DNA: TGTGCCAGCAGTGGGACAGGGGGCCAAGCTAACTATGGCTACACCTTC.

This clonotype turned up a few times. This rearrangement joins TRBV29-1 to TRBJ2-3; no definite D call. V lost 4 bases and J lost 0, with 14 bases in between. CDR1 SQVTM and CDR2 ANQGSEA come from the germline V gene. This CDR3 spans 15 amino acids. CDR3 sequence (DNA): TGCAGCGTTGCCCCGGCGAGCGTTAGCACAGATACGCAGTATTTT. Amino acid sequence: CSVAPASVSTDTQYF.

This clonotype was seen only a few times. The chain couples TRBV29-1 to TRBJ2-5; D not resolved. V lost 0 bases, J lost 5 bases, and 7 bases lay in between. The CDR3 has 12 amino acids. Germline assignment: CDR1 SQVTM and CDR2 ANQGSEA. As DNA, the CDR3 is TGCAGCGTTGAAGATCCCCCGGAGACCCAGTACTTC. This gives the protein CSVEDPPETQYF.

This chain links TRBV27 with TRBJ1-5; a weak D match, TRBD1 (6 bases). Looked up from germline, CDR1 is MNHEY and CDR2 is SMNVEV (reference sequence). V was trimmed by 5 bases and J by 7 bases, leaving 12 bases between them. CDR3 length: 13 residues. The chain's CDR3 is CASSTQGLQPQHF. CDR3 nucleotide sequence: TGTGCCAGCAGTACACAGGGTTTACAGCCCCAGCATTTT.

V usage is TRBV4-1 and J usage is TRBJ2-3; D tentatively reads TRBD1 or TRBD2 (6 bases each). Trimming shortened V by 0 bases and J by 2 bases, and 15 bases separated the two germline ends. The CDR3 spans 17 residues. Germline loops: CDR1 MGHRA, CDR2 YSYEKL. CDR3: CASSQEEGGLFTDTQYF. CDR3 bases: TGCGCCAGCAGCCAAGAGGAGGGGGGCCTATTCACAGATACGCAGTATTTT.

The V gene is TRBV20-1, the J gene TRBJ2-5; D possibly corresponds to TRBD2 (7 bases). CDR1 DFQATT and CDR2 SNEGSKA come from the germline V gene (reference sequence). The CDR3 loop spans 15 amino acids. CDR3 DNA: TGCAGCGCCAACCGGGGGGCAGATCCGCAAGAGACCCAGTACTTC. This encodes CSANRGADPQETQYF.